One sample yielded the 12 T cell receptor beta chains listed below, sequenced in a study of technical replicates of blood from a handful of donors. Some clones are missing from TCRdb's copy, which holds only in-frame ones; the method was immunoSEQ multiplex PCR. The table records approximately 75,000 clones, approximately 96% of them present only once. Specimen: T cells isolated from PBMCs. These receptors all stem from a human donor in good health.

V gene TRBV27 combines with J gene TRBJ2-1; the D gene is possibly TRBD1 (5 bases). The ends were cut back, 6 bases at V and 0 bases at J, with 15 bases in the middle. Germline V gene sequence: CDR1 MNHEY, CDR2 SMNVEV (reference sequence). There are 16 residues in the CDR3. CDR3 sequence reads: CASSPLGRVSYNEQFF. The CDR3 coding sequence is TGTGCCAGCAGCCCTCTCGGCAGGGTCTCCTACAATGAGCAGTTCTTC.

CDR3 nucleotide sequence: TGTGCCAGCAGCTTAGGGAGCCCGGCTAATGAAAAACTGTTTTTT. Residues: CASSLGSPANEKLFF. The rearrangement uses TRBV7-9 and TRBJ1-4, with D unclear. Trimming left V 1 base short and J 3 bases short, with 9 bases between. This CDR3 contains 15 residues. The germline CDR1 and CDR2 sequences are SEHNR and FQNEAQ (reference sequence).

The rearrangement joins TRBV7-9 to TRBJ2-7; no firm D call. The CDR3 contains 12 residues. V was pared by 5 bases and J by 4 bases, with 9 bases between. Germline V gene sequence: CDR1 SEHNR, CDR2 FQNEAQ (reference sequence). CDR3: CASSPPRYEQYF. The CDR3 coding sequence is TGTGCCAGCAGCCCCCCCCGGTACGAGCAGTACTTC.

This chain connects TRBV5-1 to TRBJ1-5; 7 bases agree with TRBD1. CDR1 and CDR2 (germline): SGHRS, YFSETQ. This CDR3 region has 16 residues. V lost 2 bases, J lost 0 bases, and 5 bases stayed unmatched. The CDR3 DNA is TGCGCCAGCAGCTTAGGGACAGCTAATAGCAATCAGCCCCAGCATTTT. It encodes CASSLGTANSNQPQHF.

The rearrangement uses TRBV6-4 and TRBJ2-3, with TRBD2 matching over 13 bases. The CDR3 has 16 amino acids. The V gene's germline CDR1 is MRHNA and CDR2 SNTAGT. Unmatched junction bases numbered 7, after V lost 6 bases and J lost 4 bases. CDR3 DNA: TGTGCCAGCAGCCAACTAGCGGGAGGGCTCGCAGATACGCAGTATTTT. Translation gives CASSQLAGGLADTQYF.

This chain joins TRBV10-1 and TRBJ1-2; a possible D gene is TRBD1 (5 bases). There are 13 residues in the CDR3. Per the germline V gene, CDR1 is WNHNN and CDR2 is SYGVQD (reference sequence). Trimming removed 6 bases at V and 2 bases at J, with 10 bases between. CDR3 amino acids: CASSGHENYGYTF. The CDR3 DNA reads TGCGCCAGCAGCGGACACGAGAACTATGGCTACACCTTC.

CDR3 DNA: TGTGCCAGCCTTGTGAGAACAGCTTCTCCCGGCTACACCTTC. It specifies CASLVRTASPGYTF. V and J are TRBV2 and TRBJ1-2; D gene ambiguous. CDR3 length: 14 amino acids. Trimming shortened V by 8 bases and J by 8 bases, and 21 bases separated the two germline ends. Per germline, CDR1 SNHLY and CDR2 FYNNEI.

V usage is TRBV18 and J usage is TRBJ2-4; weak D call: TRBD1 (6 bases). CDR3 length: 17 amino acids. Germline V gives CDR1 KGHSH, CDR2 LQKENI. Trimming left V 4 bases short and J 6 bases short, with 22 bases between. DNA of the CDR3: TGTGCCAGCTCACTGAATCCGGACAGCAGGATAGGAAACATTCAGTACTTC. Translating gives CASSLNPDSRIGNIQYF.

This clone was recorded only once. V is TRBV6-5 and J is TRBJ2-3; a possible D gene is TRBD1 (6 bases). Germline-derived CDR1 and CDR2 are MNHEY and SVGAGI. The CDR3 contains 15 residues. V was shortened by 6 bases and J by 3 bases, with 16 bases between the two germline ends. CDR3 nucleotide sequence: TGTGCCAGCAGGGCAACAGGGTTTTTGACAGATACGCAGTATTTT. It encodes CASRATGFLTDTQYF.

This rearrangement joins TRBV30 to TRBJ1-5, with 8 positions matching TRBD1. Unmatched junction bases numbered 3, after V lost 2 bases and J lost 0 bases. Germline V gene data show CDR1 as GTSNPN and CDR2 as SVGIG (reference sequence). This CDR3 comprises 15 residues. This CDR3 reads CAWSRTGNSNQPQHF. In DNA form, the CDR3 reads TGTGCCTGGAGTAGGACAGGGAATAGCAATCAGCCCCAGCATTTT.

The chain carries TRBV29-1 and TRBJ1-1; weak D call: TRBD1 (6 bases). CDR1 and CDR2 (germline): SQVTM, ANQGSEA. This CDR3 region has 10 residues. The ends were cut back, 7 bases at V and 4 bases at J, with 7 bases in the middle. The CDR3 DNA follows: TGCAGCGGACAGGCCACTGAAGCTTTCTTT. Its translation: CSGQATEAFF. The full variable domain, rest sourced from reference TRBV29-1 and TRBJ1-1, is SAVISQKPSRDICQRGTSLTIQCQVDSQVTMMFWYRQQPGQSLTLIATANQGSEATYESGFVIDKFPISRPNLTFSTLTVSNMSPEDSSIYLCSGQATEAFFGQGTRLTVV.

This chain connects TRBV15 to TRBJ1-2; 9 bases map to TRBD1. The CDR3 loop spans 15 amino acids. With 0 bases clipped from V and 7 bases from J, the junction kept 6 bases outside the gene matches. Germline V gene sequence: CDR1 LNHNV, CDR2 YYDKDF (reference sequence). Here the CDR3 reads CATSRDLGTGFGYTF. In DNA form, the CDR3 reads TGTGCCACCAGCAGAGATCTCGGGACAGGGTTTGGCTACACCTTC. Complete variable domain (other parts from reference TRBV15 and TRBJ1-2): DAMVIQNPRYQVTQFGKPVTLSCSQTLNHNVMYWYQQKSSQAPKLLFHYYDKDFNNEADTPDNFQSRRPNTSFCFLDIRSPGLGDTAMYLCATSRDLGTGFGYTFGSGTRLTVV.